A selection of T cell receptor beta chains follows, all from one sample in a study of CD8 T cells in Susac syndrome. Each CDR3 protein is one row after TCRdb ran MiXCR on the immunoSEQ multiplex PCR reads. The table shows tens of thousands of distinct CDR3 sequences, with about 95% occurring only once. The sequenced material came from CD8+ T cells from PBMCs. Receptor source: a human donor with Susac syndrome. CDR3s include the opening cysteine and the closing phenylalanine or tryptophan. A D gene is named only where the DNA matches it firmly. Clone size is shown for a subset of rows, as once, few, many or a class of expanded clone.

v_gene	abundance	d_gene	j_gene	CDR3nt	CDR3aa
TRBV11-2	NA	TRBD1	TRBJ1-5	TGTGCCAGCAGCTTGGGACAGGGTACCAATCAGCCCCAGCATTTT	CASSLGQGTNQPQHF
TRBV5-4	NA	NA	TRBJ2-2	TGTGCCAGGGTCCGCGGGGAGCTGTTTTTT	CARVRGELFF
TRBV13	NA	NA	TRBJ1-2	TGTGCCAGCTCGGACAGTAACTATGGCTACACCTTC	CASSDSNYGYTF
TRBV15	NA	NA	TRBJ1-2	TGTGCCACCAGCAGGCCCGGGGTGGGTGGCTACACCTTC	CATSRPGVGGYTF
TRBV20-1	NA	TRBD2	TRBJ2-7	TGCAGTGCTAGAGATCGGGGACGGGAGGGGCGATCCTACGAGCAGTACTTC	CSARDRGREGRSYEQYF
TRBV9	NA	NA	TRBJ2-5	TGTGCCAGCAGCGGGCAGGGCCTTCAAGAGACCCAGTACTTC	CASSGQGLQETQYF
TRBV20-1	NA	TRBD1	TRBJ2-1	TGCAGTGCGAAAGGGGGAGGGACAGGGAATGAGCAGTTCTTC	CSAKGGGTGNEQFF
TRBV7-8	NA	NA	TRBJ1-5	TGTGCCAGCAGCTTAGTCCGGGCAGGACTCAATCAGCCCCAGCATTTT	CASSLVRAGLNQPQHF
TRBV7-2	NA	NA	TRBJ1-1	TGTGCCAGCAGCCTAAGTACAGGCGGGCGCACTGAAGCTTTCTTT	CASSLSTGGRTEAFF
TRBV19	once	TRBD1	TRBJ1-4	TGTGCCAGTAGTAACACCGGGACAGGGGCGCTCCATGATGAAAAACTGTTTTTT	CASSNTGTGALHDEKLFF
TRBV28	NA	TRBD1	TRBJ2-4	TGTGCCAGCAGTCAGGCCGGGACAGGGGCCAAAAACATTCAGTACTTC	CASSQAGTGAKNIQYF
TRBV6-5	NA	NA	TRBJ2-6	TGTGCCAGCAGTTACTCCCCACAAACAGGTTCTGGGGCCAACGTCCTGACTTTC	CASSYSPQTGSGANVLTF
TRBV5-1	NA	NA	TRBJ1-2	TGCGCCAGCAGCCGTTTTAGTACGGGAGACTATGGCTACACCTTC	CASSRFSTGDYGYTF
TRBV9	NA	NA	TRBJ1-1	TGTGCCAGCAGCGTAGTCGACGGATCCACTGAAGCTTTCTTT	CASSVVDGSTEAFF
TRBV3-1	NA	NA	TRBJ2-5	TGTGCCAGCAGCCAAGATCTACGGACACTAGTCGAGACCCAGTACTTC	CASSQDLRTLVETQYF
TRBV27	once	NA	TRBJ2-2	TGTGCCAGCCCCGGGCCGCACACCGGGGAGCTGTTTTTT	CASPGPHTGELFF
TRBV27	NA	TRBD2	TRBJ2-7	TGTGCCACCCGACTAGCGGGAGGGCCCGAGCAGTACTTC	CATRLAGGPEQYF
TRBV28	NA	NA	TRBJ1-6	TGTGCCAGCAGCCCGGAGATGGCACGGCATTCACCCCTCCACTTT	CASSPEMARHSPLHF
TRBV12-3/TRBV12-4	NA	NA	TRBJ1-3	TGTGCCAGCAGCCAGGGACTTCACTCTGGAAACACCATATATTTT	CASSQGLHSGNTIYF
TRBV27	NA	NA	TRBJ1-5	TGTGCCAGCAGTTTATGGGGCAGGGACGAGCCCCAGCATTTT	CASSLWGRDEPQHF